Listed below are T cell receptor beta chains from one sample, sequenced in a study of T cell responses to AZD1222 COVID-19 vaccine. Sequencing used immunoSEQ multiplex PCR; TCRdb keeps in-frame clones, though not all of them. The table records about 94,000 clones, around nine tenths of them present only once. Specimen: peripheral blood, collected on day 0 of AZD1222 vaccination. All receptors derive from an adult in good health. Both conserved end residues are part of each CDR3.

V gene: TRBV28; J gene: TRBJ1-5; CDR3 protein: CASSLTGSQQPQHF
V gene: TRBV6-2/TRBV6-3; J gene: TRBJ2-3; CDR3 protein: CASSYGTDTQYF
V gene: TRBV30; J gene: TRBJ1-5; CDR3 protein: CAWSVGVGVDSNQPQHF
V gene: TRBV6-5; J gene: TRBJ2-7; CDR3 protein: CASRDYEQYF
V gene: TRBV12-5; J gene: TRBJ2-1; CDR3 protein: CASGLTGQGEQFF
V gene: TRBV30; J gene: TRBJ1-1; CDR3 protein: CAWSVSGVEAFF
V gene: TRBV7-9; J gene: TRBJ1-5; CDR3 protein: CASSSGGNPSNQPQHF
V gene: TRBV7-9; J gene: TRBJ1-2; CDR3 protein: CASSLVRDSYGYTF
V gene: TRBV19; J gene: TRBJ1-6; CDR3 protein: CASKGGFNSYNSPLHF
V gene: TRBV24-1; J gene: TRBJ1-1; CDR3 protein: CATSDFAPATNTEAFF
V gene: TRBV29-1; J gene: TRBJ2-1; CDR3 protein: CSVGSVSYNEQFF
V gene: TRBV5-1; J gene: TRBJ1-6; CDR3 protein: CASRVDSYNSPLHF
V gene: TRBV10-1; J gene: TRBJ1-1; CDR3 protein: CASSESGGAGEAFF
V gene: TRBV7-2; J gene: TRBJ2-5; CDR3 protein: CASSGGQGLIETQYF
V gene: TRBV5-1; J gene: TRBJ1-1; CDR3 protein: CASSLDWGSTNTEAFF
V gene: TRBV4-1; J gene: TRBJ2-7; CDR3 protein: CASSQGLAGASEQYF
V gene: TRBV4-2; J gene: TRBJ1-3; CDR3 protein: CASSQDAGRASGNTIYF
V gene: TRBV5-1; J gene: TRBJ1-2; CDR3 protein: CASSPGQGAGYGYTF
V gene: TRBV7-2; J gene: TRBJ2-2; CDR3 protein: CASSSHRIGLAGVTGELFF
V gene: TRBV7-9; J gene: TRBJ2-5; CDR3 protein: CASSPLVTPETQYF
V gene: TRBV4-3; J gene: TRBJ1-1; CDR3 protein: CASSQDPNTGEAFF
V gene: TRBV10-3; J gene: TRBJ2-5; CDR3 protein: CAISERVRGSRSQETQYF
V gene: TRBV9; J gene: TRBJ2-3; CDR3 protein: CASSVSSQIPDTQYF
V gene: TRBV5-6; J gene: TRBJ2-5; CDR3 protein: CASSLEAGVETQYF
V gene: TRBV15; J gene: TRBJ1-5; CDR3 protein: CATSRDRGQGPQPQHF
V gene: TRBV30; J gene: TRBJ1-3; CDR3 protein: CACRPIRLSGNTIYF
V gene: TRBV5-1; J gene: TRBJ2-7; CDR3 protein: CASSLALSSDSYEQYF
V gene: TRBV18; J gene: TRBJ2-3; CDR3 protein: CASSPTGQTDTQYF
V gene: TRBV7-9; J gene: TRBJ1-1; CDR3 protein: CASSLDKAYNTEAFF
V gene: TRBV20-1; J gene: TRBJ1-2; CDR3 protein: CSASSSPYGYTF
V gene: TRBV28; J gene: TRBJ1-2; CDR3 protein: CASSQAGWYGYTF
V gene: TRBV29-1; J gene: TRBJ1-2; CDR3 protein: CSVAGSFYGYTF
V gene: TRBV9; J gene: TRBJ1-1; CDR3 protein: CASSVAGSHEAFF